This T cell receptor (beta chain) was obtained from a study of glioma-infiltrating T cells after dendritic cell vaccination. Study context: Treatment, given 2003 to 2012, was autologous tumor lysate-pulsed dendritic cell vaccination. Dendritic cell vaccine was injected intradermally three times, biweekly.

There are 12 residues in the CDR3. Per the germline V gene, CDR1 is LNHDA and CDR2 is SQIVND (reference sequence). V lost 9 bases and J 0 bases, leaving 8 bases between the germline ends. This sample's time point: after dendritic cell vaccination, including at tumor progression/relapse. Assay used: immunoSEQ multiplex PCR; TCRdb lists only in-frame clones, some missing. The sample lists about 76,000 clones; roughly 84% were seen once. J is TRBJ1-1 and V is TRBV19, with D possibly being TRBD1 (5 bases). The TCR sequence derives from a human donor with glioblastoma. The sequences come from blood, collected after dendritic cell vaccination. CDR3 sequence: CASGGVNTEAFF. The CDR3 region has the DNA TGTGCCAGCGGGGGGGTGAACACTGAAGCTTTCTTT.